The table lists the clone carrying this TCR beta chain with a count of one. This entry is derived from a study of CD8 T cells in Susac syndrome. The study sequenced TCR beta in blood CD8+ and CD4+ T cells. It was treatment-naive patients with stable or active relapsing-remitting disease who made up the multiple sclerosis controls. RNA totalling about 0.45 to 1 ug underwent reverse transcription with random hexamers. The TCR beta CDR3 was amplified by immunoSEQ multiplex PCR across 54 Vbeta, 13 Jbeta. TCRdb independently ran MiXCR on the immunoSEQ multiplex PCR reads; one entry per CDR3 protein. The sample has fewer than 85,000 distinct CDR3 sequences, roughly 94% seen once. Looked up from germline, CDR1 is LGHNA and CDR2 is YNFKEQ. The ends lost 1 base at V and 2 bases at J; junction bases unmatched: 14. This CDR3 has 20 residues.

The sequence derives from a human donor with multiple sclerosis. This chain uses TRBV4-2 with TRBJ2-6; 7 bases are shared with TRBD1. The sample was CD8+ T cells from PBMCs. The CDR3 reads CASSQVRPGGFGPGANVLTF. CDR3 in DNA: TGTGCCAGCAGCCAAGTCCGGCCAGGGGGTTTCGGTCCTGGGGCCAACGTCCTGACTTTC.